The 18 T cell receptor delta chains listed next were all sequenced from one sample in a study of γδ T cells in repeated Plasmodium falciparum infection. Flow sorting of PBMC yielded separate Vgamma9/Vdelta2+ and Vdelta2-negative gammadelta T cell populations for bulk repertoire analysis. TCRdb redid the clone calls on the multiplex PCR reads with CATT. The table lists 93,000 or so delta-chain clones, 0.9% to 1% of them singletons. Source material: gamma-delta T cells from blood. The receptors come from a pool of human donors (malaria-infected and uninfected, not separated).

This clone was observed a handful of times. The TCRdb record carries a much larger clone's protein, which differs from this DNA's translation at residue 16; a read error is the likely cause, and the protein listed here is the DNA translation. The chain uses TRDV1 and TRDJ1, with TRDD3 matching 13 bases. CDR3 length: 19 amino acids. Germline V gives CDR1 TSWWSYY, CDR2 QGS. The CDR3, as DNA: TGTGCTCTTGGGGAAATCCGGTACTGGGGGATACGGCCTACCGATAGACTCATCTTT. This sequence encodes CALGEIRYWGIRPTDRLIF.

This clone has only a few counts. A far more abundant clone sits one base away, making this likely a read error. Different DNA sequences within this sample yield the same CDR3. The chain joins TRDV1 to TRDJ1; D is unresolved. Since TCRdb gives no J gene, matching the DNA to germline was used here to assign it. Germline lookup yields CDR1 TSWWSYY and CDR2 QGS. This CDR3 is built from 16 residues. The ends were cut back, 2 bases at V and 0 bases at J, with 13 bases in the middle. The CDR3 DNA follows: TGTGCTCTTGGGGAAGAGCCCCCGACGTACACCGATAAACTCATCTTT. Amino acids: CALGEEPPTYTDKLIF.

This clone has a handful of counts. With only one base between it and a far larger clone, this is likely a read error. This sample includes further DNA sequences coding for the same CDR3. V usage is TRDV1 and J usage is TRDJ1, with 10 bases lining up with TRDD3. TCRdb is silent on the J gene; assignment here came from matching the DNA to germline. CDR3 length equals 12 residues. CDR1 and CDR2 from the germline V gene are TSWWSYY and QGS. The CDR3 DNA reads as TGTGCTCTGGGGGATACGGATGATAAACTCATCTTT. As protein: CALGDTDDKLIF.

In its sample, this clone was seen a few times. A single base is all that separates this from a far larger clone, so a read error is likely. This same CDR3 is encoded by further DNA sequences in the sample. The J gene is TRDJ1, the V gene TRDV1, with a weak D call TRDD3 (5 bases). Germline V gene data show CDR1 as TSWWSYY and CDR2 as QGS. Trimming left V 7 bases short and J 4 bases short, with 31 bases between. The CDR3 is 19 residues long. The CDR3 DNA is TGTGCTCTTGCCCTCCCACCCTTATACGGGACTGAGCGCATCGATAAACTCATCTTT. This gives the protein CALALPPLYGTERIDKLIF.

There are a few counts of this clone. TCRdb's entry gives the protein of a much larger clone, which mismatches this DNA's translation at residue 13, likely from a read error; the protein reported here is translated from the DNA. The rearrangement joins TRDV1 to TRDJ1, with 9 nucleotides matching TRDD3. The germline CDR1 and CDR2 sequences are TSWWSYY and QGS. This CDR3 has 19 amino acids. With 5 bases clipped from V and 1 base from J, the junction kept 17 bases outside the gene matches. The CDR3 here is CALGTTKRGYANRTDKLIF. As DNA, the CDR3 is TGTGCTCTTGGGACTACCAAGCGGGGATACGCCAATCGCACCGATAAACTCATCTTT.

This clone was detected only a few times. This sequence is one base from a far larger clone and is likely a read error. The identical CDR3 is also encoded by other nucleotide sequences in the sample. The V gene is listed as TRDV2; no J gene was called; the tabulated D call, TRDD3, remains unverified against the DNA. CDR1 and CDR2 (germline): GEAIGNYY, EKD. The CDR3 is made up of 19 amino acids. The CDR3 DNA is TGTGCCTGTGACACCGTTCGCGGGAATCAGGGGACGTACACCGATAAACTCATCTTC. Amino acid sequence: CACDTVRGNQGTYTDKLIF.

Remarks on this clone: This DNA translates differently at residue 18 from the TCRdb protein, which is that of a much larger clone; a read error is likely, and the protein shown is the DNA's own translation. No J gene was called, and the V gene is TRDV1; the table's D call TRDD3 went unverified against the DNA. The length of the CDR3 is 19 residues. CDR1 and CDR2 (germline): TSWWSYY, QGS. CDR3 residues: CALGELGSWGIRDGDKLTF. The CDR3 coding sequence is TGTGCTCTTGGGGAACTGGGTTCTTGGGGGATACGAGACGGCGATAAACTCACCTTT.

There are many counts of this clone. The rearrangement links TRDV1 to TRDJ3, with D perhaps matching TRDD3 (5 bases). V gave up 2 bases and J gave up 0 bases, with 17 bases separating them. Germline CDR1 reads TSWWSYY; CDR2 reads QGS. The CDR3 covers 20 residues. The CDR3 loop reads CALGEGIRGFSSWDTRQMFF. CDR3 coding DNA: TGTGCTCTTGGGGAAGGAATCAGGGGGTTCAGCTCCTGGGACACCCGACAGATGTTTTTC.

This clone was seen a handful of times. A read error is likely here: a far larger clone is one base away. This CDR3 is also generated by other DNA sequences in the sample. The chain combines TRDV1 with TRDJ1; D tentatively reads TRDD2 or TRDD3 (9 bases each). Here the J gene was assigned by germline matching of the DNA, as TCRdb has none. The CDR3 loop spans 22 amino acids. V was shortened by 3 bases and J by 10 bases, with 42 bases between the two germline ends. In germline, CDR1 is TSWWSYY, CDR2 QGS. The CDR3 DNA reads TGTGCTCTTGGGGACCCTTGCCACCTTCCTACCCCATGGGGGATATTAGGGGAGTCACTCATCTTT. Protein: CALGDPCHLPTPWGILGESLIF.

A few counts support this clone. A far larger clone is one nucleotide away, so this likely arose from a read error. The sample has other DNA sequences that encode this CDR3 too. J is TRDJ1 and V is TRDV2, with TRDD3 matching 11 bases. Assignment of the J gene here rests on matching the DNA to germline, because TCRdb gives none. The germline V gene encodes CDR1 GEAIGNYY and CDR2 EKD. There are 21 residues in the CDR3. The CDR3 nucleotides are TGTGCCTGTGACATTCTAACTGCCAACCTACTGGGGGATAGACTACCCGACAAACTCATCTTT. Protein sequence: CACDILTANLLGDRLPDKLIF.

This clone was picked up a small number of times. A far larger clone lies a single base away; this is likely a read error. Other DNA sequences from this sample encode an identical CDR3 as well. The chain joins TRDV2 to TRDJ3, with 11 bases matching TRDD3. TCRdb records no J gene; here it was assigned by comparing the DNA to germline. The CDR3 is made up of 18 amino acids. Germline V lookup: CDR1 GEAIGNYY, CDR2 EKD. The V segment lost 0 bases and the J segment 4 bases; nucleotides outside the gene matches: 4. The CDR3 bases are TGTGCCTGTGACACCGCTGGGGGATACTCTTGGGACACCCGACAGATGTTTTTC. Translating gives CACDTAGGYSWDTRQMFF.

In its sample, this clone was seen a few times. TCRdb's protein, taken from a much larger clone, differs from this DNA's translation at residue 17, likely owing to a read error; the protein displayed comes from the DNA. A V gene of TRDV2 was called, but no J gene was assigned; the table's D call, TRDD3, was not checked against the DNA. CDR1 is GEAIGNYY, CDR2 EKD, per germline. The CDR3 has 18 amino acids. The CDR3 DNA reads TGTGCCTGTGACACCCGGGGGATACCCACCTACCACACCGATAAACTCACCTTT. Encoded protein: CACDTRGIPTYHTDKLTF.

This clone was seen a handful of times. TCRdb lists the protein of a much larger clone for this DNA, which differs at residue 13, so this is likely a read error; the protein given here is translated from the DNA itself. This chain uses TRDV1 with TRDJ1, with a tentative D call TRDD2 (7 bases). TCRdb supplies no J gene; here it was assigned by aligning the nucleotide sequence to germline. The CDR3 has 25 residues. With 0 bases removed from V and 2 bases from J, the gap between germline ends came to 40 bases. Germline CDR1 TSWWSYY, CDR2 QGS. The CDR3 nucleotides are TGTGCTCTTGGGGAACTACAAAGGTACGTCTTCCTAACTCCTACTGGGAACTATACTACCGATAAACTCATCTTT. Protein product: CALGELQRYVFLTPTGNYTTDKLIF.

About this clone: With only one base between it and a far larger clone, this is likely a read error. The sample has other DNA sequences that encode this CDR3 too. The chain combines TRDV2 with TRDJ1; D may be TRDD3 (5 bases). TCRdb lists no J gene, so it was determined here by aligning the DNA to germline. The V and J ends lost 1 base and 0 bases respectively, with 20 bases between them. There are 18 residues in the CDR3. The germline V gene has CDR1 GEAIGNYY and CDR2 EKD. The CDR3 region has the DNA TGTGCCTGTGACACGTCTACGACCTGGGCCCCGTACACCGATAAACTCATCTTT. Encoded protein: CACDTSTTWAPYTDKLIF.

This clone has just a few counts. The protein TCRdb lists belongs to a much larger clone and differs from this DNA's translation at residue 11, which points to a read error; the protein shown is made from the DNA. With the J gene uncalled, the V gene is TRDV2. The CDR3 spans 13 residues. From germline, CDR1 is GEAIGNYY and CDR2 EKD. In DNA, the CDR3 is TGTGCCTGTGGGGAAGCCCACACCGATAAACCCATCTTT. Amino acid sequence: CACGEAHTDKPIF.

As to this clone: This DNA's translation differs at residue 2 from TCRdb's protein, which comes from a much larger clone; a read error is likely, and the protein shown is translated from the DNA. The chain employs TRDV1 and TRDJ1, with 11 bases fitting TRDD3. Since TCRdb gives no J gene, matching the DNA to germline was used here to assign it. This CDR3 has 18 amino acids. Germline CDR1 TSWWSYY, CDR2 QGS. CDR3 sequence: CSLGWGIHHSPHTDKLIF. The CDR3 region has the DNA TGTTCTCTTGGCTGGGGGATACACCACTCCCCACACACCGATAAACTCATCTTT.

This clone was observed a few times. TCRdb assigns this DNA the protein of a much larger clone, which departs from its translation at residue 10; this likely reflects a read error, and the protein shown comes from translating the DNA. The sample holds other DNA sequences that translate to the same CDR3. The chain joins TRDV2 to TRDJ1; the match to TRDD3 covers 7 bases. TCRdb supplies no J gene; here it was assigned by aligning the nucleotide sequence to germline. CDR3 size: 15 residues. Losses at the gene ends were 0 bases for V and 4 bases for J; bases not matched to a gene: 7. Germline-derived CDR1 and CDR2 are GEAIGNYY and EKD. CDR3 in amino acids: CACDTVGDKGDKLIF. The CDR3 DNA reads TGTGCCTGTGACACCGTCGGGGATAAAGGCGATAAACTCATCTTT.

This clone has a handful of counts. The TCRdb protein comes from a much larger clone and disagrees with this DNA's translation at residue 10, likely due to a read error; the protein given here is derived from the DNA. The rearrangement joins TRDV1 to TRDJ4; D remains ambiguous. The CDR3 contains 16 residues. CDR1 TSWWSYY and CDR2 QGS come from the germline V gene. Trimming stripped 2 bases from V and 5 bases from J, with 21 bases between. The CDR3 protein is CALGEIGGLETGPLIF. The CDR3 DNA sequence: TGTGCTCTTGGGGAAATTGGTGGGCTGGAGACCGGGCCCCTGATCTTT.